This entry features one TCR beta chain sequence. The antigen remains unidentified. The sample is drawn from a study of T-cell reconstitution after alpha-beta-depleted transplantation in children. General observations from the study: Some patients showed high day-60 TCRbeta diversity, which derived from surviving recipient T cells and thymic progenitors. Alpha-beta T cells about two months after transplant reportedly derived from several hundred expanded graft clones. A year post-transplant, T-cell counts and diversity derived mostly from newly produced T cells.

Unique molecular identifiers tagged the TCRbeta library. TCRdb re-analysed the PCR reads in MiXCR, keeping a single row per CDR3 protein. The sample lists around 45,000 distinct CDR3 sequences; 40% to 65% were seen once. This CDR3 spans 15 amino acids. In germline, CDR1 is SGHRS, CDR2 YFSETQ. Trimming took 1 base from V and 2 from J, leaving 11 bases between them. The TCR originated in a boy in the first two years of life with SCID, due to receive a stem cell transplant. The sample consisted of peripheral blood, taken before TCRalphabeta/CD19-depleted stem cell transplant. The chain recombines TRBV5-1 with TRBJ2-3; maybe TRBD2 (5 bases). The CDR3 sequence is CASSLNQRNTDTQYF. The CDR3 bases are TGCGCCAGCAGCTTGAATCAGCGGAACACAGATACGCAGTATTTT.